In this sample, the clone carrying this T cell receptor (beta chain) turned up a few times. The target antigen is unknown. CDR3 length equals 16 residues. Germline V gene lookup returns CDR1 MNHEY and CDR2 SMNVEV (reference sequence). Trimming took off 3 bases at V and 3 bases at J, with 17 bases between the two ends. The data belong to a study of T cells in Graves' hyperthyroidism and ophthalmopathy. TCR beta CDR3 regions were amplified from RNA transcripts. Primed by the HTBI set, a first-round RT-PCR was run on the TCR CDR3. TCRdb re-analysed the multiplex PCR reads in MiXCR, keeping a single row per CDR3 protein. This sample has around 340,000 distinct CDR3 sequences, with around 13% found just once. The study defined stable Graves' hyperthyroidism as no ophthalmopathy progression within 18 months. Thyroid ultrasound and orbital computed tomography, with clinical symptoms and serum thyroxine and TRAb, informed diagnoses.

Whole-study findings and limits: Blood shared most expanded thyroid clonotypes above 0.001.

The receptor was isolated from a woman aged 25 to 39 with Graves' hyperthyroidism. The chain couples TRBV27 to TRBJ1-1, with TRBD1 as a possible D gene (5 bases). The sequenced sample was blood. The CDR3 region has the DNA TGTGCCAGCAGTTTCGGCTCCGCGGGGCGGCACACTGAAGCTTTCTTT. It specifies CASSFGSAGRHTEAFF.